Listed here is a single T cell receptor (beta chain). Its antigen is unknown. Sample-barcoded 5' priming and a J-beta primer mix drove a second PCR of roughly 6 to 12 cycles. A template-switch adaptor that had 12 random nucleotides put a tag on each cDNA molecule. TCRdb passed the 5' RACE reads through MiXCR, listing each CDR3 protein once. The sample holds 1.5 million to 2 million distinct CDR3 sequences, about 32% seen once. The sample comes from a study of blood T cells in healthy people across ages. Findings and limits, study-wide: The unsorted PBMCs prevented any conclusive comparison of naive versus antigen-experienced cells. Researchers deemed the diversity estimates from one million T cells underestimates. Per million T cells, TCR beta diversity dropped roughly linearly as age increased.

The germline V gene has CDR1 MRHNA and CDR2 SNTAGT. The CDR3 covers 14 residues. V gave up 0 bases and J gave up 7 bases, with 12 bases separating them. V gene TRBV6-4 combines with J gene TRBJ1-2; no clear D gene. Sequencing was carried out using blood. This TCR was sampled from a woman in her 30s in good health. The CDR3 is CASSDSRRAGGYTF. The CDR3 DNA follows: TGTGCCAGCAGTGACTCGAGGCGGGCAGGTGGCTACACCTTC.